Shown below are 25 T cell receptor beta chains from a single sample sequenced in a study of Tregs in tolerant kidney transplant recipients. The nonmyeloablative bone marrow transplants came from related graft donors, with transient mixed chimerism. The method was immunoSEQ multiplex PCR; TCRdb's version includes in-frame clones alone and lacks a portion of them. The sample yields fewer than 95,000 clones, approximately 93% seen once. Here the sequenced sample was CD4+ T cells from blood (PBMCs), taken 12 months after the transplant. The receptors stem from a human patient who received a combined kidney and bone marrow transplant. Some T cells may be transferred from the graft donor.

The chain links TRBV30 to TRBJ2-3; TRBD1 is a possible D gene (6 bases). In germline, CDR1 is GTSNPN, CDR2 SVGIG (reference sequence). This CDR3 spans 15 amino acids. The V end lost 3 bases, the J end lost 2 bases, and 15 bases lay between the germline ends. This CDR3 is CAWRAARTATDTQYF. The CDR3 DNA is TGTGCCTGGAGAGCCGCCCGGACAGCCACAGATACGCAGTATTTT.

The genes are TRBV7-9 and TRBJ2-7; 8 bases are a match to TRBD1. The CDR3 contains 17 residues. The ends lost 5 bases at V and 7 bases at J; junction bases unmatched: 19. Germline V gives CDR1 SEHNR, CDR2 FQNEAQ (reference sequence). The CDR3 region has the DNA TGTGCCAGCAGCCTCAAGAAGACGGGACAGGTATTAAGGGAGCAGTACTTC. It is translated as CASSLKKTGQVLREQYF.

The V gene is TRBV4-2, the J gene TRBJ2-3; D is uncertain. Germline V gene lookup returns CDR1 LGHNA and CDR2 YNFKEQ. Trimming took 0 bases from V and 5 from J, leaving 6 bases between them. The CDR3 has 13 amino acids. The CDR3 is CASSQERLDTQYF. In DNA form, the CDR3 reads TGTGCCAGCAGCCAAGAGAGGCTAGATACGCAGTATTTT.

CDR3 bases: TGTGCCATCAGTGCATCTCTTAGTGGTTCACCCCTCCACTTT. Translated, it gives CAISASLSGSPLHF. The chain is built from TRBV10-3 and TRBJ1-6; D not resolved. Trimming took 4 bases from V and 9 from J, leaving 13 bases between them. The CDR3 consists of 14 residues. CDR1 ENHRY and CDR2 SYGVKD come from the germline V gene.

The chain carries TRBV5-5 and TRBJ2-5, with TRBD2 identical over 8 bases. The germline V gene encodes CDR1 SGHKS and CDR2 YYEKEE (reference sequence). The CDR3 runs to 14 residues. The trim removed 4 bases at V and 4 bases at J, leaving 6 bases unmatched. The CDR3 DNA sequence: TGTGCCAGCAGCCGGTCGGCGGGAGGAGAGACCCAGTACTTC. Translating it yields CASSRSAGGETQYF.

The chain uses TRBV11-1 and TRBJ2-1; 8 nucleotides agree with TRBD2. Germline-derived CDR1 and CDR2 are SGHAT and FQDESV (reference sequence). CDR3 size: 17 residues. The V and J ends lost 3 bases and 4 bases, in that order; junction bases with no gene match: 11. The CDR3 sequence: CASSFQASSGPYNEQFF. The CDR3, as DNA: TGTGCCAGCAGCTTCCAAGCTTCTAGCGGGCCTTACAATGAGCAGTTCTTC.

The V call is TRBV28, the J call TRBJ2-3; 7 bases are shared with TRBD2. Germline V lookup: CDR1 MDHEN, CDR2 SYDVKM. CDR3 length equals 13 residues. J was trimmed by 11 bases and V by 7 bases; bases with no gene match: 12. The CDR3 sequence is CASNAAGEILQYF. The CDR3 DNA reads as TGTGCCAGCAATGCCGCGGGGGAAATTCTGCAGTATTTT.

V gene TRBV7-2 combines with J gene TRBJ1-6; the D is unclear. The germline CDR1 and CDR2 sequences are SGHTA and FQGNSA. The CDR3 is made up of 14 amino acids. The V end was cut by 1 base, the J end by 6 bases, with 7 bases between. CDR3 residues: CASSLGVSNSPLHF. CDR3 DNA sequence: TGTGCCAGCAGCTTAGGCGTATCTAATTCACCCCTCCACTTT.

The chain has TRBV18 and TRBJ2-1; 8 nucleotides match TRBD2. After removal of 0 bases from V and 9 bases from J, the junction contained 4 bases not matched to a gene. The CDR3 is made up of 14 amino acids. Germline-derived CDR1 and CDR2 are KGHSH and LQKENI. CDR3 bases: TGTGCCAGCTCACCACCCGTTCGGGAGGGTGAGCAGTTCTTC. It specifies CASSPPVREGEQFF.

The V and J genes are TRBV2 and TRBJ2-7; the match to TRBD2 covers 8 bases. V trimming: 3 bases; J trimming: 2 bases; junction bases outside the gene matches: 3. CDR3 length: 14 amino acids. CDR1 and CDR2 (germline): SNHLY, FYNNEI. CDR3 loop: CASSDPGGAYEQYF. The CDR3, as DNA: TGTGCCAGCAGTGATCCGGGGGGGGCCTACGAGCAGTACTTC.

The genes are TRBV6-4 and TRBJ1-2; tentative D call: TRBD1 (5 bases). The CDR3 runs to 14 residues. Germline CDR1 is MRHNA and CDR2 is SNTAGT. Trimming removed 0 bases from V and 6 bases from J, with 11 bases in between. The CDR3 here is CASSDSLGQHGYTF. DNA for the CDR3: TGTGCCAGCAGTGACTCTTTGGGGCAACATGGCTACACCTTC.

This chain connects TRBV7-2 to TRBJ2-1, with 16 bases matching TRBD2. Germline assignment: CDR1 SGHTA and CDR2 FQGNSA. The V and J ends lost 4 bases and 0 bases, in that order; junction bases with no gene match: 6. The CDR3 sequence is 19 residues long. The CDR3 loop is CASSSPGLAGGSSYNEQFF. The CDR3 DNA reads TGTGCCAGCAGCTCACCGGGACTAGCGGGGGGGAGCTCCTACAATGAGCAGTTCTTC.

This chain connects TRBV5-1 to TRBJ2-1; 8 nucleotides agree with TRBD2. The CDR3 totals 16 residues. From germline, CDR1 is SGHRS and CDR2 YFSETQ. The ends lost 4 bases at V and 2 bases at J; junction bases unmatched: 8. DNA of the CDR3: TGCGCCAGCAGCCCCGGACGGGGGGGCCCCTACAATGAGCAGTTCTTC. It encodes CASSPGRGGPYNEQFF.

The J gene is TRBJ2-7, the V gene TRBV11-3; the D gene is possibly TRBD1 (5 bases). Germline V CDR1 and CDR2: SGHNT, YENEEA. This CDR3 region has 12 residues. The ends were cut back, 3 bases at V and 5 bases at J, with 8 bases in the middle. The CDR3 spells CASSFIGDEQYF. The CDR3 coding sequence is TGTGCCAGCAGCTTTATAGGGGACGAGCAGTACTTC. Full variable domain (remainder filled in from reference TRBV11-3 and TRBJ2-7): EAGVVQSPRYKIIEKKQPVAFWCNPISGHNTLYWYLQNLGQGPELLIRYENEEAVDDSQLPKDRFSAERLKGVDSTLKIQPAELGDSAVYLCASSFIGDEQYFGPGTRLTVT.

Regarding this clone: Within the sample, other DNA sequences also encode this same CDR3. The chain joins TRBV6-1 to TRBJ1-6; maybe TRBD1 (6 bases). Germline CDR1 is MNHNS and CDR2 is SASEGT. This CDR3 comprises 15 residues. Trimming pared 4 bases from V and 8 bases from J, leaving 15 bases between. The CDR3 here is CASSVTGTRDSPLHF. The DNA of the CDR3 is TGTGCCAGCAGTGTAACCGGGACAAGGGATTCACCCCTCCACTTT.

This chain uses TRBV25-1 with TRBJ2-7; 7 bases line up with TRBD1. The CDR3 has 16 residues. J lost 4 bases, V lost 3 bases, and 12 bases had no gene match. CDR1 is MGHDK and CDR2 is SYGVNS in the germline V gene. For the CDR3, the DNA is TGTGCCAGCAGTGACTCGAGACAGGGTAATTTATACGAGCAGTACTTC. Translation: CASSDSRQGNLYEQYF.

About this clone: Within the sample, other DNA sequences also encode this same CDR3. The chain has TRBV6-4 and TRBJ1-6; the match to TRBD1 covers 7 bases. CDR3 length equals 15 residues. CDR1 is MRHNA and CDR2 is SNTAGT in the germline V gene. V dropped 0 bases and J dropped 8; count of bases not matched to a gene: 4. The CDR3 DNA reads TGTGCCAGCAGTGACTCGGGCAGGGGGGATTCACCCCTCCACTTT. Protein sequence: CASSDSGRGDSPLHF.

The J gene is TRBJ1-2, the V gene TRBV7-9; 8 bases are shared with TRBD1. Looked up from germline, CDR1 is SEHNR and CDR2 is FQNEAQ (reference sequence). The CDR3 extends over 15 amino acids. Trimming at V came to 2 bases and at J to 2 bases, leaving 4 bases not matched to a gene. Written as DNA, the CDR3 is TGTGCCAGCAGCTTACGGGACAGGCCGAACTATGGCTACACCTTC. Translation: CASSLRDRPNYGYTF.

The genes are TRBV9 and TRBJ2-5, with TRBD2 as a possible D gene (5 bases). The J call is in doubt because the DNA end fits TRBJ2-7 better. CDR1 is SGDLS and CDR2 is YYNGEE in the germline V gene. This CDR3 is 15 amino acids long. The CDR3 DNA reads TGTGCCAGCAGCGTACGAGCGGCGAGCTCCTACGAGCAGTACTTC. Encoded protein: CASSVRAASSYEQYF.

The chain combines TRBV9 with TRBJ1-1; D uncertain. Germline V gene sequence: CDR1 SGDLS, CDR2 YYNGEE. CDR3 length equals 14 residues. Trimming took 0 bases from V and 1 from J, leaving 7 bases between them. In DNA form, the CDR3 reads TGTGCCAGCAGCGTAGATCGGGGGAACACTGAAGCTTTCTTT. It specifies CASSVDRGNTEAFF.

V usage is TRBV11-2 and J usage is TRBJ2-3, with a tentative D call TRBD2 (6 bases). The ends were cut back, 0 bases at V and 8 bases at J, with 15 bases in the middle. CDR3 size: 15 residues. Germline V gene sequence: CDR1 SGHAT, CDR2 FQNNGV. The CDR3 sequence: CASSLDGGSLATQYF. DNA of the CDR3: TGTGCCAGCAGCTTAGACGGGGGTAGTCTAGCTACGCAGTATTTT.

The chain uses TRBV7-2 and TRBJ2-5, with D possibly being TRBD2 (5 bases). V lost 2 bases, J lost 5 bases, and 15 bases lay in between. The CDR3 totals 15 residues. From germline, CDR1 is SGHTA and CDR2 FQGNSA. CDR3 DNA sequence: TGTGCCAGCAGCTTAAATCGGAATACGGGGGAGACCCAGTACTTC. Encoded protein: CASSLNRNTGETQYF.

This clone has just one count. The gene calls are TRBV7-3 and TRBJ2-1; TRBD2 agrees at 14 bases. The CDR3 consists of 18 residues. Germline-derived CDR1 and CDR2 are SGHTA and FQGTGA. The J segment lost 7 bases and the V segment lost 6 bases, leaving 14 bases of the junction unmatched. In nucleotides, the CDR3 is TGTGCCAGCAGTCTTGGGACTAGCGGGAGTTGGGGCGGGAATGAGCAGTTCTTC. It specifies CASSLGTSGSWGGNEQFF.

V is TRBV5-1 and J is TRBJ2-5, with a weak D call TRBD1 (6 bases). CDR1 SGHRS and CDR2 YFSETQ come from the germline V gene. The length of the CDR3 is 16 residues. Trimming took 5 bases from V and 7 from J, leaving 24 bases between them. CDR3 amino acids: CASSQRQTGGLGTQYF. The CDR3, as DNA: TGCGCCAGCAGTCAACGACAGACAGGAGGTCTAGGGACCCAGTACTTC.

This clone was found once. CDR3 coding DNA: TGTGCCAGCTCACCAGGTGGTAGCACTGAAGCTTTCTTT. It specifies CASSPGGSTEAFF. The V gene is TRBV18, the J gene TRBJ1-1; the D is unclear. Trimming removed 2 bases at V and 4 bases at J, with 8 bases between. From germline, CDR1 is KGHSH and CDR2 LQKENI. The CDR3 covers 13 residues.